This TCR beta chain stems from a study of blood T cell repertoires in COVID-19. Turning to the study itself: Donors in the United States, Italy and Spain gave samples during acute or convalescent COVID-19. The analysed material was cDNA or gDNA that came from T cells, B-cell-depleted T cells, or PBMCs.

The length of the CDR3 is 15 residues. The germline V gene has CDR1 MNHEY and CDR2 SVGAGI. Trimming pared 4 bases from V and 3 bases from J, leaving 16 bases between. Only in-frame clones appear in the TCRdb table, and some are missing; sequencing was by immunoSEQ multiplex PCR. The data show around 80,000 clones, about 86% seen once. This chain connects TRBV6-5 to TRBJ2-7; D remains unclear. The specimen sequenced was peripheral blood. This clonotype was obtained from a woman aged 80 or over with acute or convalescent COVID-19. The CDR3 DNA sequence: TGTGCCAGCAGTTTATCGCGCGGAATAAACTACGAGCAGTACTTC. Amino acid sequence: CASSLSRGINYEQYF.